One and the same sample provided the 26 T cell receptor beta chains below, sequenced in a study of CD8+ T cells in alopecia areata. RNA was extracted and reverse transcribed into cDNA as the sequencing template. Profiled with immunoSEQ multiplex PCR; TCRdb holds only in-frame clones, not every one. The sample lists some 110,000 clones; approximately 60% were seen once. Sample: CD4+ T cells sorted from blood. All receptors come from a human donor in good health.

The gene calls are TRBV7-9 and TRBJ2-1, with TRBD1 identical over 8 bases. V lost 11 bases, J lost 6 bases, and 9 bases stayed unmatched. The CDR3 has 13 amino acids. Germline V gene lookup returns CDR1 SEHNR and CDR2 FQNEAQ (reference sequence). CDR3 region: CADDRGGRNEQFF. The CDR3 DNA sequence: TGTGCCGACGACAGGGGTGGTCGCAATGAGCAGTTCTTC.

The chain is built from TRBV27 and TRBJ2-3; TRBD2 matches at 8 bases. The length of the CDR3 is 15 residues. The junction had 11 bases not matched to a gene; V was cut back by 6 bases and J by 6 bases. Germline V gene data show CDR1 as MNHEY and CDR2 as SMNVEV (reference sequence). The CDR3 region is CASSRRGDRMDTQYF. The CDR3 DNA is TGTGCCAGCAGCCGGCGGGGGGACCGGATGGATACGCAGTATTTT.

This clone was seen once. CDR3 loop: CASSEARPGADTQYF. In nucleotides, the CDR3 is TGTGCCAGCAGTGAAGCTAGGCCGGGGGCAGATACGCAGTATTTT. The rearrangement joins TRBV6-1 to TRBJ2-3; TRBD2 is a possible D gene (6 bases). The CDR3 sequence is 15 residues long. Germline assignment: CDR1 MNHNS and CDR2 SASEGT. V was cut by 0 bases and J by 4 bases, with 11 bases left in between.

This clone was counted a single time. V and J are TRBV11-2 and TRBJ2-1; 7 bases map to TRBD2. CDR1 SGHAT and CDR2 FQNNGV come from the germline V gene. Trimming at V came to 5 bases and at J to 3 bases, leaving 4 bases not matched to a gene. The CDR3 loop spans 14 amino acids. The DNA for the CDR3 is TGTGCCAGCAGCAGGGGCGGGGGCTACAATGAGCAGTTCTTC. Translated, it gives CASSRGGGYNEQFF.

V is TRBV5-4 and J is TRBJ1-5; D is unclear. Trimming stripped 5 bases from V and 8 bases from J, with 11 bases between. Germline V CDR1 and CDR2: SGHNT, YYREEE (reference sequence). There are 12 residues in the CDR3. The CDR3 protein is CASSREREPQHF. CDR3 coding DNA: TGTGCCAGCAGTCGAGAAAGGGAGCCCCAGCATTTT.

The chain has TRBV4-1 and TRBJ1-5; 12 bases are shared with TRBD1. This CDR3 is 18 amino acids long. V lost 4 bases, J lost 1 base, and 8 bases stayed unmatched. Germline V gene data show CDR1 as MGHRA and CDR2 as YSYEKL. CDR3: CASSPMGTGGRSNQPQHF. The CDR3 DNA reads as TGCGCCAGCAGCCCCATGGGGACAGGGGGCCGGAGCAATCAGCCCCAGCATTTT.

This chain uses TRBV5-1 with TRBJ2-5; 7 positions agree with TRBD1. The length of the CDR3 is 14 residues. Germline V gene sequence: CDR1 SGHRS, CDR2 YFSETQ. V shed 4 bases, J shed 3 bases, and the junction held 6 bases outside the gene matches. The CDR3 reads CASSRGRLEETQYF. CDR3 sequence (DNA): TGCGCCAGCAGCAGGGGGCGCCTGGAAGAGACCCAGTACTTC. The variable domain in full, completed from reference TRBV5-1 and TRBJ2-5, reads KAGVTQTPRYLIKTRGQQVTLSCSPISGHRSVSWYQQTPGQGLQFLFEYFSETQRNKGNFPGRFSGRQFSNSRSEMNVSTLELGDSALYLCASSRGRLEETQYFGPGTRLLVL.

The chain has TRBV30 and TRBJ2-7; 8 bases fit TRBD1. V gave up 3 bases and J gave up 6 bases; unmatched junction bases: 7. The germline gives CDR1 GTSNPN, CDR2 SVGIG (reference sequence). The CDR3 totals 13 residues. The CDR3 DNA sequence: TGTGCCTGGAGCCCGGGACAGGTGGGCGAGCAGTACTTC. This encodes CAWSPGQVGEQYF.

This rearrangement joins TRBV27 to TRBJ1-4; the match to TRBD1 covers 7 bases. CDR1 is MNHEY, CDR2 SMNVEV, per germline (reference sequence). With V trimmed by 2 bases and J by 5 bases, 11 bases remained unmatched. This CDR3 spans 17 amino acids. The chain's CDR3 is CASSLETGRDRNEKLFF. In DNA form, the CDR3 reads TGTGCCAGCAGTTTAGAGACAGGGCGAGATCGGAATGAAAAACTGTTTTTT.

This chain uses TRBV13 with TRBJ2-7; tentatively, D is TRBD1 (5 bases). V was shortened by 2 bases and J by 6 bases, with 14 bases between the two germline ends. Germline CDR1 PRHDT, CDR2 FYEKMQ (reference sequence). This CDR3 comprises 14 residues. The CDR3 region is CASSLYLSGSEQYF. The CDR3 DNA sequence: TGTGCCAGCAGCTTATACTTGTCAGGGTCCGAGCAGTACTTC.

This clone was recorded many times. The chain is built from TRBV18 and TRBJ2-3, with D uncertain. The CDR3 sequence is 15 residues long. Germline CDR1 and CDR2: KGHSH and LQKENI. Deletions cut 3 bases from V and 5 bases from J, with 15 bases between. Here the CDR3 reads CASSPSGLRRDTQYF. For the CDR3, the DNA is TGTGCCAGCTCACCGTCGGGCCTAAGGAGAGATACGCAGTATTTT.

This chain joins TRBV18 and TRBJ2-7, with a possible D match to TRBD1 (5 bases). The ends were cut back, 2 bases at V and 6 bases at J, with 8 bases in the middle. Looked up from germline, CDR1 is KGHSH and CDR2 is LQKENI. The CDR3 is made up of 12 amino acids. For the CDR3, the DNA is TGTGCCAGCTCACCAAGCAGGGCCGAGCAGTACTTC. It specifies CASSPSRAEQYF.

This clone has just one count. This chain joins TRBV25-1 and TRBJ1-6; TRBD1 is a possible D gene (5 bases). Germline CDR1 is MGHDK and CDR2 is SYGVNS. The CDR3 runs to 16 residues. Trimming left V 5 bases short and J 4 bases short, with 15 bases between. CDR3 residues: CASSSPEGPYNSPLHF. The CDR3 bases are TGTGCCAGCAGTTCGCCGGAGGGGCCGTATAATTCACCCCTCCACTTT. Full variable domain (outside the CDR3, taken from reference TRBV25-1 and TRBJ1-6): EADIYQTPRYLVIGTGKKITLECSQTMGHDKMYWYQQDPGMELHLIHYSYGVNSTEKGDLSSESTVSRIRTEHFPLTLESARPSHTSQYLCASSSPEGPYNSPLHFGNGTRLTVT.

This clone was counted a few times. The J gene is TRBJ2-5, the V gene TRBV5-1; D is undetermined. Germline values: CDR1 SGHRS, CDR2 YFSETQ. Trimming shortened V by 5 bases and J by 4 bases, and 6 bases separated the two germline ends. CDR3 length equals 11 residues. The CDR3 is CASRLIETQYF. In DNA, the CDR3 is TGCGCCAGCAGACTAATAGAGACCCAGTACTTC.

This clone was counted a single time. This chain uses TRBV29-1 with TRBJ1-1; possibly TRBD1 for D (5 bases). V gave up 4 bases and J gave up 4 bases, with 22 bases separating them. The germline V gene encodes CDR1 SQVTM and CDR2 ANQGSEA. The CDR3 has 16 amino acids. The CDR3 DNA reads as TGCAGCGTTGTGTTGCGAGGGGCGGGCTCGGGCACTGAAGCTTTCTTT. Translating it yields CSVVLRGAGSGTEAFF.

The DNA of the CDR3 is TGCAGAGCCCAAGAGACCCAGTACTTC. As protein: CRAQETQYF. This sequence joins TRBV29-1 and TRBJ2-5; D gene uncertain. Per germline, CDR1 SQVTM and CDR2 ANQGSEA. The CDR3 has 9 amino acids.

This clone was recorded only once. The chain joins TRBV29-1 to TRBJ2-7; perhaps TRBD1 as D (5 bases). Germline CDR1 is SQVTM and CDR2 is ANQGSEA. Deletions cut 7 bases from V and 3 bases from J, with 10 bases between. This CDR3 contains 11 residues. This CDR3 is CSAHRGYEQYF. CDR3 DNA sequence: TGCAGCGCTCATAGGGGCTACGAGCAGTACTTC.

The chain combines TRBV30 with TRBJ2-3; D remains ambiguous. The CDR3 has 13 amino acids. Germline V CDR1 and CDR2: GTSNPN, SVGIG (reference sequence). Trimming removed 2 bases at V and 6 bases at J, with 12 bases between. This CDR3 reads CAWSSGLGDTQYF. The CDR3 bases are TGTGCCTGGAGTTCCGGGCTTGGGGATACGCAGTATTTT.

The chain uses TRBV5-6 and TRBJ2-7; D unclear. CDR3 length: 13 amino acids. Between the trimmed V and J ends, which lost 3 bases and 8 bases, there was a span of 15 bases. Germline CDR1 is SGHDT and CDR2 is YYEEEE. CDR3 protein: CASSSRRPGQQYF. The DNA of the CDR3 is TGTGCCAGCAGCTCTCGACGGCCTGGGCAGCAGTACTTC. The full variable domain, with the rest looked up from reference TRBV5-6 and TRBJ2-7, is DAGVTQSPTHLIKTRGQQVTLRCSPKSGHDTVSWYQQALGQGPQFIFQYYEEEERQRGNFPDRFSGHQFPNYSSELNVNALLLGDSALYLCASSSRRPGQQYFGPGTRLTVT.

The CDR3 nucleotides read TGCGCCAGCAGCTACCTTGCGCCTAGCACAGATACGCAGTATTTT. Translating it yields CASSYLAPSTDTQYF. V usage is TRBV5-1 and J usage is TRBJ2-3, with D uncertain. Trimming took off 3 bases at V and 0 bases at J, with 11 bases between the two ends. Germline V CDR1 and CDR2: SGHRS, YFSETQ. The CDR3 runs to 15 residues.

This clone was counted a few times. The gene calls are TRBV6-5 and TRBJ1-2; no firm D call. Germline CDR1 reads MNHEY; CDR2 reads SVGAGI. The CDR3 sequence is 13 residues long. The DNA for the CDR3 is TGTGGAGGGTGCTTACTCCTTAACTATGGCTACACCTTC. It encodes CGGCLLLNYGYTF.

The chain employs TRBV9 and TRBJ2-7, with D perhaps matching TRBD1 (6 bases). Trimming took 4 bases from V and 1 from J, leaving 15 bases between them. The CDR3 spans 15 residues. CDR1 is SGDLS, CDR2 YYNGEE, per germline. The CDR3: CASSRQGKGSYEQYF. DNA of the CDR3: TGTGCCAGCAGCCGTCAGGGGAAGGGATCCTACGAGCAGTACTTC.

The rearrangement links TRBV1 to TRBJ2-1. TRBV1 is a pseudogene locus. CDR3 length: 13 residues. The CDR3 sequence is CTSREWSYNEQFF. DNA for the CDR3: TGCACCAGCAGGGAATGGTCCTACAATGAGCAGTTCTTC.

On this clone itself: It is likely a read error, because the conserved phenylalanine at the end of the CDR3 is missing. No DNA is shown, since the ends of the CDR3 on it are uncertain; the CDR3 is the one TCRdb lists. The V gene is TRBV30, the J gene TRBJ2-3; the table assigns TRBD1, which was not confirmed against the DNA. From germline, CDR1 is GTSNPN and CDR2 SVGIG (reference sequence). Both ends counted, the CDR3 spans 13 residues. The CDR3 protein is CAWTSILGQGGLL.

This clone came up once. CDR3 DNA sequence: TGTGCCAGCAGTCCGGACCGTTCCAAGCAGTACTTC. Translating gives CASSPDRSKQYF. The rearrangement joins TRBV6-5 to TRBJ2-7, with D uncertain. The length of the CDR3 is 12 residues. Trimming pared 5 bases from V and 8 bases from J, leaving 13 bases between. Germline CDR1 and CDR2: MNHEY and SVGAGI.

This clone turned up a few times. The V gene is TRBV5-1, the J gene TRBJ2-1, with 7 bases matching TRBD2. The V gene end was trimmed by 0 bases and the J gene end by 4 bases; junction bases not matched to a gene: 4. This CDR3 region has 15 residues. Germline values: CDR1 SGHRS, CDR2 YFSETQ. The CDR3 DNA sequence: TGCGCCAGCAGCTTGGACAGCGGGGCTTACAATGAGCAGTTCTTC. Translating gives CASSLDSGAYNEQFF.